This record looks at one T cell receptor beta chain sequence and its context. Antigen: not known. A much larger clone lies a single base off, so this may be a read error. The record originates from a study of T cells after yellow fever vaccination. General study results and limits: Boosting was followed by the reappearance of most primary-vaccination clones (just under 98% CD4, more than 70% CD8).

They built TCR cDNA with 5'RACE template switching, a step that put in a universal primer site and UMIs. TCRdb fed the 5' RACE reads into MiXCR, producing one record per CDR3 protein. The data contain 110,000 or so distinct CDR3 sequences, around 6.7% of them singletons. Looked up from germline, CDR1 is SNHLY and CDR2 is FYNNEI. The CDR3 runs to 15 residues. The specimen was CD4+ T cells sorted from PBMCs, collected approximately 40 days after the first yellow fever vaccination. The sequence derives from a man between 18 and 35 years old who received the YFV17D yellow fever vaccine. The chain uses TRBV2 and TRBJ1-5; D gene ambiguous. This CDR3 is CASSVGRYSNQPRHF. CDR3 coding DNA: TGTGCCAGCAGCGTCGGGCGGTATAGCAATCAGCCCCGGCATTTT.